The 15 T cell receptor beta chains below were found in one sample sequenced in a study of T cell responses to AZD1222 COVID-19 vaccine. TCRdb keeps only in-frame clones here, not all; method: immunoSEQ multiplex PCR. The sample has some 100,000 clones; around 89% are singletons. The material sequenced was peripheral blood, taken 28 days after the second AZD1222 dose. These receptors were obtained from an adult who received the AZD1222 COVID-19 vaccine.

The gene calls are TRBV2 and TRBJ2-7; D remains unclear. There are 14 residues in the CDR3. CDR1 and CDR2 (germline): SNHLY, FYNNEI. The ends were cut back, 7 bases at V and 2 bases at J, with 15 bases in the middle. The CDR3 DNA reads TGTGCCAGCAAATTTTTCGCCACAGCCTACGAGCAGTACTTC. Its translation: CASKFFATAYEQYF.

The V and J genes are TRBV30 and TRBJ1-1, with a possible D match to TRBD1 (6 bases). The CDR3 consists of 14 residues. V shed 2 bases and J shed 8 bases, with 18 bases lying between them. Germline V gene lookup returns CDR1 GTSNPN and CDR2 SVGIG (reference sequence). Here the CDR3 DNA reads TGTGCCTGGAGTCTCAACACAGGGTGGGAAGAAGCTTTCTTT. Its translation is CAWSLNTGWEEAFF.

The chain couples TRBV28 to TRBJ1-4; D is ambiguous. The CDR3 is 12 residues long. The germline CDR1 and CDR2 sequences are MDHEN and SYDVKM. V lost 5 bases and J lost 8, with 9 bases in between. For the CDR3, the DNA is TGTGCCAGCAGTCTTTCTTGGGAAAAACTGTTTTTT. Residues: CASSLSWEKLFF.

The J gene is TRBJ1-2, the V gene TRBV19; D remains ambiguous. Trimming stripped 6 bases from V and 4 bases from J, with 12 bases between. The CDR3 loop spans 13 amino acids. Per the germline V gene, CDR1 is LNHDA and CDR2 is SQIVND (reference sequence). In DNA form, the CDR3 reads TGTGCCAGTAGCCCCTCCGCGGCCTATGGCTACACCTTC. Translation gives CASSPSAAYGYTF.

The rearrangement uses TRBV7-6 and TRBJ2-3; D not resolved. The CDR3 has 11 residues. V was shortened by 0 bases and J by 5 bases, with 0 bases between the two germline ends. Per the germline V gene, CDR1 is SGHVS and CDR2 is FNYEAQ. The CDR3 region is CASSLADTQYF. CDR3 DNA sequence: TGTGCCAGCAGCTTAGCAGATACGCAGTATTTT.

The chain links TRBV5-1 to TRBJ2-2, with 7 positions matching TRBD1. The germline V gene encodes CDR1 SGHRS and CDR2 YFSETQ. This CDR3 spans 16 amino acids. Trimming at V came to 0 bases and at J to 4 bases, leaving 6 bases not matched to a gene. The CDR3 coding sequence is TGCGCCAGCAGCTTGGCGCCAGGGGGAAGCACCGGGGAGCTGTTTTTT. Amino acids: CASSLAPGGSTGELFF.

The rearrangement links TRBV4-3 to TRBJ2-3; D is undetermined. CDR1 is LGHNA and CDR2 is YSLEER in the germline V gene. This CDR3 region has 16 residues. V lost 0 bases and J 6 bases, leaving 16 bases between the germline ends. The CDR3 here is CASSQDRTFPWDTQYF. CDR3 sequence (DNA): TGCGCCAGCAGCCAAGATCGGACCTTCCCTTGGGATACGCAGTATTTT.

This clone was seen once. The junction departs from germline at one end; a sequencing error may be responsible. The chain combines TRBV2 with TRBJ1-1; D remains unclear. Germline assignment: CDR1 SNHLY and CDR2 FYNNEI. CDR3 length: 16 residues. The CDR3 reads CASSEAGYWTGPDAFF. CDR3 nucleotides: TGTGCCAGCAGTGAAGCGGGCTATTGGACGGGCCCTGACGCTTTCTTT.

The rearrangement joins TRBV12-5 to TRBJ2-1, with 14 bases lining up with TRBD2. The CDR3 is made up of 16 amino acids. V lost 4 bases to trimming and J lost 4 bases; unmatched junction nucleotides: 3. Germline CDR1 and CDR2: LGHNT and FRNRAP. The CDR3 DNA reads TGTGCTAGTGGTTCGACTAGCGGGGGGGCATACAATGAGCAGTTCTTC. Residues: CASGSTSGGAYNEQFF.

This rearrangement joins TRBV19 to TRBJ2-7, with 7 nucleotides matching TRBD1. V trimming: 3 bases; J trimming: 6 bases; junction bases outside the gene matches: 8. Looked up from germline, CDR1 is LNHDA and CDR2 is SQIVND (reference sequence). The CDR3 contains 14 residues. CDR3 nucleotides: TGTGCCAGTAGTATGGCAGGGGGAAATCTCGAGCAGTACTTC. The encoded protein is CASSMAGGNLEQYF. The variable domain in full, with the rest retrieved from reference TRBV19 and TRBJ2-7, is DGGITQSPKYLFRKEGQNVTLSCEQNLNHDAMYWYRQDPGQGLRLIYYSQIVNDFQKGDIAEGYSVSREKKESFPLTVTSAQKNPTAFYLCASSMAGGNLEQYFGPGTRLTVT.

This sequence joins TRBV30 and TRBJ1-3; D may be TRBD1 (6 bases). Germline values: CDR1 GTSNPN, CDR2 SVGIG (reference sequence). The V end lost 4 bases, the J end lost 0 bases, and 19 bases lay between the germline ends. The CDR3 extends over 17 amino acids. The CDR3 coding sequence is TGTGCCTGGACCACGTCGGGGGCCGCCCACTCTGGAAACACCATATATTTT. Its translation is CAWTTSGAAHSGNTIYF.

The chain combines TRBV6-5 with TRBJ1-1; weak D call: TRBD1 (6 bases). CDR3 length: 14 amino acids. Germline CDR1 reads MNHEY; CDR2 reads SVGAGI. Trimming pared 4 bases from V and 0 bases from J, leaving 9 bases between. The CDR3 loop is CASSSRTVNTEAFF. Here the CDR3 DNA reads TGTGCCAGCAGTTCCCGGACAGTGAACACTGAAGCTTTCTTT.

This sequence joins TRBV28 and TRBJ2-6; 12 bases align to TRBD1. J was trimmed by 4 bases and V by 8 bases; bases with no gene match: 9. Germline loops: CDR1 MDHEN, CDR2 SYDVKM. The CDR3 sequence is 17 residues long. CDR3 protein: CASQTPGQGAGANVLTF. CDR3 DNA: TGTGCCAGCCAGACACCGGGACAGGGGGCAGGGGCCAACGTCCTGACTTTC.

The V gene is TRBV11-3, the J gene TRBJ2-7; no reliable D call. Trimming left V 3 bases short and J 1 base short, with 7 bases between. CDR3 length: 13 amino acids. Germline loops: CDR1 SGHNT, CDR2 YENEEA. The CDR3 reads CASSFHRSYEQYF. For the CDR3, the DNA is TGTGCCAGCAGCTTTCACCGATCCTACGAGCAGTACTTC.

This clone was observed once. This chain links TRBV3-1 (or the pseudogene TRBV3-2) with TRBJ1-3; 7 nucleotides match TRBD1. The CDR3 is 14 residues long. Trimming at V came to 4 bases and at J to 4 bases, leaving 4 bases not matched to a gene. Per germline, CDR1 LGHDT and CDR2 YNNKEL (reference sequence). Here the CDR3 reads CASSPRQGGNTIYF. The CDR3 nucleotides are TGTGCCAGCAGCCCACGACAGGGAGGAAACACCATATATTTT.